What follows is one TCR beta chain and its context. The authors prepared the TCRbeta library with unique molecular identifiers. TCRdb re-derived calls from the PCR reads in MiXCR, one entry per CDR3 protein. This repertoire shows some 390,000 distinct CDR3 sequences, roughly 22% found once; its top ten account for over 3.5%. The data are from a study of T-cell reconstitution after alpha-beta-depleted transplantation in children. Germline CDR1 is SGHTA and CDR2 is FQGNSA. Unmatched junction bases numbered 6, after V lost 1 base and J lost 4 bases. This CDR3 is 16 amino acids long. This TCR was sampled from a human donor who donated a stem cell graft to a child with acute myeloid leukemia. This sample comprised PBMCs from the stem cell graft donor, obtained from the stem cell graft. The chain combines TRBV7-2 with TRBJ2-1; 8 bases align to TRBD1. CDR3 nucleotide sequence: TGTGCCAGCAGCTTAGGACCGGGACAGGAGTACAATGAGCAGTTCTTC. Amino acids: CASSLGPGQEYNEQFF. The full variable domain, with the rest looked up from reference TRBV7-2 and TRBJ2-1, is GAGVSQSPSNKVTEKGKDVELRCDPISGHTALYWYRQSLGQGLEFLIYFQGNSAPDKSGLPSDRFSAERTGGSVSTLTIQRTQQEDSAVYLCASSLGPGQEYNEQFFGPGTRLTVL.